Each of the 18 T cell receptor beta chains below was sequenced from the same sample in a study of radiotherapy plus CTLA-4 blockade in lung cancer. The table came from immunoSEQ multiplex PCR; TCRdb's copy has only in-frame clones and leaves some out. The data show around 30,000 clones, around 74% seen once. The material sequenced was peripheral blood, taken from a patient treated with radiotherapy plus ipilimumab. The receptors shown here come from a human donor with non-small cell lung cancer that progressed on radiotherapy plus ipilimumab.

The V and J genes are TRBV19 and TRBJ2-4; 12 nucleotides match TRBD1. The germline CDR1 and CDR2 sequences are LNHDA and SQIVND (reference sequence). This CDR3 contains 16 residues. The trim removed 6 bases at V and 1 base at J, leaving 4 bases unmatched. CDR3 DNA sequence: TGTGCCAGTAGCCCGGGACAGGGGGCCGCCAAAAACATTCAGTACTTC. This codes for CASSPGQGAAKNIQYF.

V is TRBV5-5 and J is TRBJ1-2; the D is unclear. The V end lost 3 bases, the J end lost 13 bases, and 22 bases lay between the germline ends. The germline CDR1 and CDR2 sequences are SGHKS and YYEKEE (reference sequence). The CDR3 runs to 14 residues. The CDR3 coding sequence is TGTGCCAGCAGCTCGGGAACAGAGGGTTCGGTTATCACCTTC. It translates to CASSSGTEGSVITF.

V gene TRBV10-2 combines with J gene TRBJ1-1; D uncertain. CDR1 and CDR2 (germline): WSHSY, SAAADI. The CDR3 spans 13 residues. Trimming stripped 1 base from V and 1 base from J, with 4 bases between. CDR3: CASSEFENTEAFF. The CDR3 coding sequence is TGCGCCAGCAGTGAGTTTGAGAACACTGAAGCTTTCTTT.

The J gene is TRBJ1-3, the V gene TRBV9, with TRBD1 as a possible D gene (5 bases). Germline-derived CDR1 and CDR2 are SGDLS and YYNGEE. The length of the CDR3 is 15 residues. V lost 6 bases to trimming and J lost 0 bases, with 13 bases between them. CDR3 sequence reads: CASTLGRGSGNTIYF. The DNA for the CDR3 is TGTGCCAGCACCCTGGGGAGGGGCTCTGGAAACACCATATATTTT.

This chain connects TRBV5-1 to TRBJ1-5; 9 positions agree with TRBD1. The CDR3 has 14 amino acids. Germline assignment: CDR1 SGHRS and CDR2 YFSETQ. V shed 4 bases and J 6 bases; nucleotides not matched to a gene: 5. The DNA of the CDR3 is TGCGCCAGCAGCCCGGGACAGGGCGGTCAGCCCCAGCATTTT. The encoded protein is CASSPGQGGQPQHF. The full variable domain, rest sourced from reference TRBV5-1 and TRBJ1-5, is KAGVTQTPRYLIKTRGQQVTLSCSPISGHRSVSWYQQTPGQGLQFLFEYFSETQRNKGNFPGRFSGRQFSNSRSEMNVSTLELGDSALYLCASSPGQGGQPQHFGDGTRLSIL.

This clone was counted a few times. V is TRBV11-2 and J is TRBJ2-5; D may correspond to TRBD1 or TRBD2 (5 bases each). The germline gives CDR1 SGHAT, CDR2 FQNNGV. The V end was cut by 5 bases, the J end by 4 bases, with 14 bases between. CDR3 length: 14 amino acids. The CDR3 is CASSLGLGVETQYF. In DNA form, the CDR3 reads TGTGCCAGCAGCCTAGGGTTGGGGGTAGAGACCCAGTACTTC.

The chain is built from TRBV5-1 and TRBJ1-3, with D possibly TRBD1 on 5 matching bases. Germline V lookup: CDR1 SGHRS, CDR2 YFSETQ. The V and J ends lost 7 bases and 2 bases respectively, with 13 bases between them. This CDR3 has 14 residues. In DNA, the CDR3 is TGCGCCAGCCGGGAGGGGCGCGCTGGAAACACCATATATTTT. Its protein product is CASREGRAGNTIYF.

This clone was seen only once. This sequence joins TRBV5-6 and TRBJ2-7; tentatively, D is TRBD2 (6 bases). The V gene's germline CDR1 is SGHDT and CDR2 YYEEEE. V shed 0 bases and J shed 2 bases, with 12 bases lying between them. The CDR3 runs 15 residues. The CDR3 region is CASSLGGTQTYEQYF. The CDR3 coding sequence is TGTGCCAGCAGCTTGGGGGGGACTCAGACCTACGAGCAGTACTTC.

This clone was picked up one time. The chain uses TRBV4-2 and TRBJ2-1; 7 bases agree with TRBD2. The J segment lost 7 bases and the V segment lost 1 base, leaving 10 bases of the junction unmatched. CDR1 is LGHNA and CDR2 is YNFKEQ in the germline V gene. The CDR3 runs to 16 residues. DNA for the CDR3: TGTGCCAGCAGCCAAGGGGTGGGAGGGCCGATGAATGAGCAGTTCTTC. Translation: CASSQGVGGPMNEQFF.

This clone was counted once. This chain uses TRBV11-1 with TRBJ2-5; D gene ambiguous. The germline V gene has CDR1 SGHAT and CDR2 FQDESV (reference sequence). The CDR3 is made up of 13 amino acids. V lost 7 bases and J 7 bases, leaving 16 bases between the germline ends. This CDR3 is CASTGPSLGTQYF. The CDR3 coding sequence is TGTGCCAGCACTGGACCAAGCCTAGGGACCCAGTACTTC.

The V and J genes are TRBV16 and TRBJ2-7; no definite D call. CDR3 length: 17 residues. In germline, CDR1 is KGHSY, CDR2 FQNENV. V was cut by 1 base and J by 2 bases, with 18 bases left in between. The CDR3, as DNA: TGTGCCAGCAGCCAATTCCCACGGGTAGTGGGGACCTACGAGCAGTACTTC. Its translation: CASSQFPRVVGTYEQYF.

The chain carries TRBV10-3 and TRBJ1-5; tentatively, D is TRBD1 (6 bases). The CDR3 is made up of 14 amino acids. Trimming took off 6 bases at V and 1 base at J, with 10 bases between the two ends. Germline CDR1 reads ENHRY; CDR2 reads SYGVKD. DNA for the CDR3: TGTGCCATCAGCATTGACAGGAGCAATCAGCCCCAGCATTTT. Amino acids: CAISIDRSNQPQHF.

The CDR3 DNA reads as TGTGCCAGCAGCTTGAATGGACAGGGCGTCGAGCAGTACTTC. Residues: CASSLNGQGVEQYF. V gene TRBV5-6 combines with J gene TRBJ2-7; TRBD1 aligns across 8 bases. This CDR3 spans 14 amino acids. Losses at the gene ends were 1 base for V and 6 bases for J; bases not matched to a gene: 6. The germline gives CDR1 SGHDT, CDR2 YYEEEE. Supplemented by reference TRBV5-6 and TRBJ2-7, the full variable domain reads DAGVTQSPTHLIKTRGQQVTLRCSPKSGHDTVSWYQQALGQGPQFIFQYYEEEERQRGNFPDRFSGHQFPNYSSELNVNALLLGDSALYLCASSLNGQGVEQYFGPGTRLTVT.

The V gene is TRBV7-3, the J gene TRBJ2-1; TRBD2 aligns across 10 bases. Germline values: CDR1 SGHTA, CDR2 FQGTGA. CDR3 length equals 16 residues. V lost 5 bases and J lost 4; bases outside the gene matches: 8. The CDR3 spells CASSPGLAETYNEQFF. The DNA for the CDR3 is TGTGCCAGCAGCCCCGGACTAGCGGAGACGTACAATGAGCAGTTCTTC.

V gene TRBV15 combines with J gene TRBJ2-7; no clear D gene. The germline gives CDR1 LNHNV, CDR2 YYDKDF (reference sequence). V shed 5 bases and J shed 5 bases, with 10 bases lying between them. The CDR3 sequence is 12 residues long. CDR3 residues: CATSQPGNEQYF. CDR3 nucleotide sequence: TGTGCCACCAGCCAACCGGGTAACGAGCAGTACTTC.

The chain couples TRBV4-2 to TRBJ1-2, with no clear D. Per germline, CDR1 LGHNA and CDR2 YNFKEQ. V gave up 2 bases and J gave up 5 bases, with 21 bases separating them. This CDR3 is built from 17 residues. The CDR3 DNA reads TGTGCCAGCAGCCAAACTCCTGAGACTGTGGTTTGGTATGGCTACACCTTC. It is translated as CASSQTPETVVWYGYTF.

This sequence joins TRBV19 and TRBJ1-5; tentative D call: TRBD1 (6 bases). V was trimmed by 6 bases and J by 3 bases, leaving 12 bases between them. Per the germline V gene, CDR1 is LNHDA and CDR2 is SQIVND (reference sequence). The CDR3 extends over 14 amino acids. CDR3 DNA sequence: TGTGCCAGTAGAGGGGGGACACTCAATCAGCCCCAGCATTTT. Translating it yields CASRGGTLNQPQHF.

The chain is built from TRBV4-3 and TRBJ2-3; D gene ambiguous. Germline V gene sequence: CDR1 LGHNA, CDR2 YSLEER. The CDR3 is made up of 14 amino acids. V lost 0 bases, J lost 6 bases, and 10 bases lay in between. CDR3 sequence: CASSQDPLVDTQYF. DNA of the CDR3: TGCGCCAGCAGCCAAGATCCCCTAGTGGATACGCAGTATTTT.